Listed below are T cell receptor beta chains from one sample, sequenced in a study of blood T cell repertoires in COVID-19. The table came from immunoSEQ multiplex PCR; TCRdb's copy has only in-frame clones and leaves some out. The table has over 80,000 clones, around nine tenths seen once. Sequences were obtained from peripheral blood. These receptors all stem from a man in his sixties with acute or convalescent COVID-19. Each CDR3 is given with its conserved first and last residue. A D gene is named only where the DNA matches it firmly. Expanded clones are given a class, and other clones once, few, many or no size at all.

TRBJ2-1	TRBV5-5	TRBD2	many	TGTGCCAGCGCCATTTGGGGGGAGGGTAACAATGAGCAGTTCTTC	CASAIWGEGNNEQFF
TRBJ2-3	TRBV11-3	TRBD2	NA	TGTGCCAGCAGCCGAGGACTAGCGGGAGGCATCACAGATACGCAGTATTTT	CASSRGLAGGITDTQYF
TRBJ2-7	TRBV4-1	TRBD2	NA	TGCGCCAGCAGCCAAGAACCCTGGACTAGCGACTCCTACGAGCAGTACTTC	CASSQEPWTSDSYEQYF
TRBJ1-3	TRBV10-3	TRBD1	NA	TGTGCCATCCGACAGGGTGCTGGAAACACCATATATTTT	CAIRQGAGNTIYF
TRBJ1-5	TRBV5-4	NA	NA	TGTGCCAGCAGCGGGGACAATGGGCCCCAGCATTTT	CASSGDNGPQHF
TRBJ2-5	TRBV23-1	NA	NA	TGCGCCAGCAGTTTCTCCTTTTGGGGGAGGCAAGAGACCCAGTACTTC	CASSFSFWGRQETQYF
TRBJ2-5	TRBV28	NA	NA	TGTGCCAGCAGTTTTCCGGGGGATCGAGAGACCCAGTACTTC	CASSFPGDRETQYF
TRBJ2-2	TRBV7-8	TRBD2	once	TGTGCCAGGAGCGGGAGGGCAACCGGGGAGCTGTTTTTT	CARSGRATGELFF
TRBJ1-2	TRBV25-1	NA	NA	TGTGCCAGCAGTGACAGGGGTAGGGCGAATGGCTACACCTTC	CASSDRGRANGYTF
TRBJ2-7	TRBV6-2/TRBV6-3	TRBD2	NA	TGTGCCAGCAGCGACGGGAGGAAGCAGTACTTC	CASSDGRKQYF
TRBJ1-5	TRBV7-2	NA	few	TGTGCCAGCAGCCCCTCGGATTACTATAGCAATCAGCCCCAGCATTTT	CASSPSDYYSNQPQHF
TRBJ2-2	TRBV18	NA	NA	TGTGCCAGCTCACCACCAACCGGGGTAGACACCGGGGAGCTGTTTTTT	CASSPPTGVDTGELFF
TRBJ1-2	TRBV2	TRBD1	NA	TGTGCCAGCAGCCAGACCCAGGGGGATGGCTACACCTTC	CASSQTQGDGYTF
TRBJ2-7	TRBV28	TRBD1	NA	TGTGCCAGCAGTTCGGGACAGGGAAAAGAGCAGTACTTC	CASSSGQGKEQYF
TRBJ2-5	TRBV19	TRBD1	NA	TGTGCCAGTAGTACGGCAGGGGGTAAAGAGACCCAGTACTTC	CASSTAGGKETQYF
TRBJ2-7	TRBV4-2	TRBD2	NA	TGTGCCAGCACCTCACTAGCGGGAGGGGGCGAGCAGTACTTC	CASTSLAGGGEQYF
TRBJ2-2	TRBV25-1	NA	once	TGTGCCAGCAGGCAGTTAAACACCGGGGAGCTGTTTTTT	CASRQLNTGELFF
TRBJ2-5	TRBV7-2	NA	NA	TGTGCCAGCAGCTTAGCGGCAGGGGAGGAGACCCAGTACTTC	CASSLAAGEETQYF
TRBJ2-3	TRBV21-1	NA	NA	TGTGCCAGCAGCAAAGGAGCCCCGGGGTCAAGCACAGATACGCAGTATTTT	CASSKGAPGSSTDTQYF
TRBJ2-5	TRBV5-1	TRBD2	NA	TGCGCCAGCAGACCGGGGACTAGCGGGAGCGGGGAGACCCAGTACTTC	CASRPGTSGSGETQYF
TRBJ2-3	TRBV6-2/TRBV6-3	TRBD1	NA	TGTGCCAGCAGCTCGGACAGGGGGGTCCCAGATACGCAGTATTTT	CASSSDRGVPDTQYF
TRBJ1-1	TRBV5-6	TRBD1	NA	TGTGCCAGCAGCTGGGACAGGTTGAACACTGAAGCTTTCTTT	CASSWDRLNTEAFF